This T cell receptor (beta chain) was recovered during a study of blood T cell repertoires in COVID-19. Looking at the study overall: Sites in the United States, Italy and Spain provided acute and convalescent COVID-19 samples.

Per the original methods: Amplification from reference gene primers served as the basis for estimated nucleated cell counts. Using immunoSEQ multiplex PCR, the repertoire was profiled, and TCRdb retains in-frame clones only, with some absent. Clone size and V and J calls were adopted from that table, with D and trimming inferred from the DNA. The sample lists some 150,000 clones, 84% occurring once. The CDR3 contains 11 residues. Germline values: CDR1 LNHDA, CDR2 SQIVND (reference sequence). The receptor's source is a man aged 70 or older with acute or convalescent COVID-19. This sequence joins TRBV19 and TRBJ2-3, with 7 bases matching TRBD2. The sample consisted of peripheral blood. CDR3 DNA: TGTGCTGCGGGAGTGGCAGATACGCAGTATTTT. This translates into CAAGVADTQYF.